One and the same sample provided the 32 T cell receptor beta chains below, sequenced in a study of cytomegalovirus exposure and HLA in healthy donors. PCR involved 60 Vbeta and 13 Jbeta primers. Only in-frame clones appear in the TCRdb table, and some are missing; sequencing was by immunoSEQ multiplex PCR. The data hold around 140,000 clones, with approximately 8.9% observed a single time. Sequencing used PBMCs. The receptor set was obtained from a woman between 40 and 55 years old in good health and CMV-seropositive.

This clone turned up a few times. The chain uses TRBV5-6 and TRBJ1-6; D possibly corresponds to TRBD1 (6 bases). Germline V gene lookup returns CDR1 SGHDT and CDR2 YYEEEE. The V gene lost 4 bases and the J gene lost 7 bases, with 9 bases spanning the gap. CDR3 size: 13 residues. CDR3 residues: CASSRGQNSPLHF. The DNA of the CDR3 is TGTGCCAGCAGCAGAGGACAGAATTCACCCCTCCACTTT.

Only a few counts were recorded for this clone. The chain joins TRBV2 to TRBJ1-2; D might be TRBD1 (5 bases). Deletions cut 4 bases from V and 7 bases from J, with 10 bases between. CDR1 and CDR2 (germline): SNHLY, FYNNEI. The CDR3 is 12 residues long. The CDR3, as DNA: TGTGCCAGCAGTGTGGGGCAGACTGGCTACACCTTC. It codes for CASSVGQTGYTF.

This clone showed up just a few times. The V gene is TRBV2, the J gene TRBJ1-3; no firm D call. The CDR3 contains 15 residues. V was shortened by 2 bases and J by 0 bases, with 8 bases between the two germline ends. Looked up from germline, CDR1 is SNHLY and CDR2 is FYNNEI. The CDR3 protein is CASSEMRDSGNTIYF. CDR3 DNA sequence: TGTGCCAGCAGTGAAATGCGCGACTCTGGAAACACCATATATTTT.

The chain is built from TRBV6-6 and TRBJ2-3; 7 nucleotides align to TRBD1. The CDR3 extends over 13 amino acids. Germline CDR1 reads MNHNY; CDR2 reads SVGAGI (reference sequence). V shed 4 bases, J shed 7 bases, and the junction held 5 bases outside the gene matches. CDR3 protein: CASSSGTAHTQYF. The CDR3 DNA reads TGTGCCAGCAGTTCCGGGACAGCTCATACGCAGTATTTT.

This chain connects TRBV19 to TRBJ1-1, with 8 bases aligning to TRBD1. J was trimmed by 3 bases and V by 6 bases; bases with no gene match: 9. The CDR3 consists of 15 residues. Germline-derived CDR1 and CDR2 are LNHDA and SQIVND (reference sequence). Here the CDR3 DNA reads TGTGCCAGTAGGACAGGGGCGGGGATCGACACTGAAGCTTTCTTT. Amino acids: CASRTGAGIDTEAFF.

This clone has a handful of counts. This chain uses TRBV19 with TRBJ2-3, with 14 bases identical to TRBD2. J gave up 4 bases and V 5 bases, and 5 bases lay outside the gene matches. This CDR3 is 16 amino acids long. Germline CDR1 is LNHDA and CDR2 is SQIVND (reference sequence). The CDR3 DNA is TGTGCCAGTAGTGGGACTAGCGGGGGTTTCGCAGATACGCAGTATTTT. Translating gives CASSGTSGGFADTQYF. The whole variable domain, filled in from reference TRBV19 and TRBJ2-3, reads DGGITQSPKYLFRKEGQNVTLSCEQNLNHDAMYWYRQDPGQGLRLIYYSQIVNDFQKGDIAEGYSVSREKKESFPLTVTSAQKNPTAFYLCASSGTSGGFADTQYFGPGTRLTVL.

This sequence joins TRBV7-9 and TRBJ1-1, with 8 nucleotides matching TRBD1. CDR3 length: 16 residues. Germline CDR1 SEHNR, CDR2 FQNEAQ (reference sequence). The V and J ends lost 1 base and 7 bases, in that order; junction bases with no gene match: 11. Here the CDR3 reads CASSLGPFGQGNEAFF. The CDR3 nucleotides read TGTGCCAGCAGCTTAGGGCCCTTTGGACAGGGCAATGAAGCTTTCTTT.

This chain joins TRBV15 and TRBJ1-4; 9 bases align to TRBD1. Germline values: CDR1 LNHNV, CDR2 YYDKDF (reference sequence). J was trimmed by 0 bases and V by 3 bases; bases with no gene match: 2. The CDR3 is 16 residues long. The CDR3 protein is CATSRDRGATNEKLFF. In nucleotides, the CDR3 is TGTGCCACCAGCAGGGACAGGGGCGCAACTAATGAAAAACTGTTTTTT.

This chain connects TRBV12-5 to TRBJ2-5, with D unresolved. Germline V CDR1 and CDR2: LGHNT, FRNRAP. The ends were cut back, 1 base at V and 5 bases at J, with 5 bases in the middle. The CDR3 covers 12 residues. The CDR3 is CASGLAPETQYF. The CDR3 DNA sequence: TGTGCTAGTGGTTTGGCCCCGGAGACCCAGTACTTC.

This clone showed up just a few times. J is TRBJ1-1 and V is TRBV10-3; the match to TRBD1 covers 7 bases. J was trimmed by 2 bases and V by 7 bases; bases with no gene match: 4. The CDR3 runs 13 residues. CDR1 is ENHRY and CDR2 is SYGVKD in the germline V gene. In DNA form, the CDR3 reads TGTGCCATCACCCGACAGGGTAACACTGAAGCTTTCTTT. Its protein is CAITRQGNTEAFF.

The chain joins TRBV6-5 to TRBJ2-7; TRBD2 matches 8 bases. The V gene's germline CDR1 is MNHEY and CDR2 SVGAGI. This CDR3 is built from 14 residues. V lost 7 bases, J lost 8 bases, and 13 bases stayed unmatched. The CDR3 spells CASTQGRGALKQYF. CDR3 nucleotides: TGTGCCAGCACCCAGGGGCGGGGGGCCCTGAAGCAGTACTTC.

This clone was detected only a few times. This rearrangement joins TRBV6-1 to TRBJ1-4; the D is unclear. CDR3 size: 15 residues. V was trimmed by 7 bases and J by 7 bases, leaving 19 bases between them. The V gene's germline CDR1 is MNHNS and CDR2 SASEGT. The CDR3 nucleotides read TGTGCCAGCAACCCCTCAACAGTGGGTCGTGAAAAACTGTTTTTT. Its protein product is CASNPSTVGREKLFF.

This clone was observed a handful of times. CDR3 protein: CASSRTPDGVNEKLFF. The CDR3 DNA follows: TGTGCCAGCAGCCGTACCCCCGACGGGGTTAATGAAAAACTGTTTTTT. The rearrangement uses TRBV27 and TRBJ1-4; no clear D. Germline CDR1 and CDR2: MNHEY and SMNVEV (reference sequence). The CDR3 runs to 16 residues. V lost 6 bases, J lost 4 bases, and 18 bases lay in between.

This clone was seen only a few times. This chain joins TRBV29-1 and TRBJ2-1, with 10 bases lining up with TRBD1. The CDR3 sequence is 13 residues long. The trim removed 2 bases at V and 7 bases at J, leaving 2 bases unmatched. The germline CDR1 and CDR2 sequences are SQVTM and ANQGSEA. Here the CDR3 DNA reads TGCAGCGTTGAAAGGACAGGGGGGAATGAGCAGTTCTTC. It encodes CSVERTGGNEQFF.

This chain connects TRBV7-9 to TRBJ2-1, with 9 bases identical to TRBD2. The CDR3 loop spans 15 amino acids. Germline values: CDR1 SEHNR, CDR2 FQNEAQ (reference sequence). Unmatched junction bases numbered 8, after V lost 5 bases and J lost 6 bases. The CDR3 DNA reads as TGTGCCAGCAGCCTTAAGGGACTAGCAGGCAATGAGCAGTTCTTC. Translated, it gives CASSLKGLAGNEQFF.

This clone was detected only a few times. V is TRBV6-6 and J is TRBJ2-7; weak D call: TRBD2 (5 bases). CDR1 is MNHNY and CDR2 is SVGAGI in the germline V gene (reference sequence). The CDR3 is 13 amino acids. V shed 4 bases and J shed 2 bases, with 9 bases lying between them. CDR3 coding DNA: TGTGCCAGCAGTTCGGGGAATACCTACGAGCAGTACTTC. This sequence encodes CASSSGNTYEQYF.

The rearrangement links TRBV4-2 to TRBJ2-3; no definite D call. The V end was cut by 0 bases, the J end by 5 bases, with 12 bases between. Germline CDR1 reads LGHNA; CDR2 reads YNFKEQ. This CDR3 spans 15 amino acids. This CDR3 reads CASSQEGGSLDTQYF. CDR3 bases: TGTGCCAGCAGCCAAGAGGGTGGTAGCTTAGATACGCAGTATTTT.

This clone came up a few times. The sample holds other DNA sequences that translate to the same CDR3. The chain employs TRBV5-1 and TRBJ1-1; 7 nucleotides align to TRBD1. The germline CDR1 and CDR2 sequences are SGHRS and YFSETQ. V gave up 2 bases and J gave up 2 bases; unmatched junction bases: 6. This CDR3 is built from 15 residues. CDR3 loop: CASSFGGTANTEAFF. The CDR3 coding sequence is TGCGCCAGCAGCTTCGGAGGGACAGCAAACACTGAAGCTTTCTTT. Using reference TRBV5-1 and TRBJ1-1 for the parts outside the CDR3, the full variable domain is KAGVTQTPRYLIKTRGQQVTLSCSPISGHRSVSWYQQTPGQGLQFLFEYFSETQRNKGNFPGRFSGRQFSNSRSEMNVSTLELGDSALYLCASSFGGTANTEAFFGQGTRLTVV.

This clone showed up just a few times. The rearrangement uses TRBV7-8 and TRBJ1-4; D unresolved. Germline CDR1 and CDR2: SGHVS and FQNEAQ. V gave up 5 bases and J gave up 2 bases, with 12 bases separating them. The CDR3 runs 15 residues. The CDR3 reads CASSPRGRTNEKLFF. The CDR3 region has the DNA TGTGCCAGCAGCCCCCGTGGCAGGACTAATGAAAAACTGTTTTTT.

The CDR3 coding sequence is TGCGCCAGCAGCCCAGACGGGACTAGGGTCAATGAGCAGTTCTTC. This codes for CASSPDGTRVNEQFF. This chain connects TRBV4-1 to TRBJ2-1; TRBD2 aligns across 8 bases. Germline lookup yields CDR1 MGHRA and CDR2 YSYEKL. V lost 4 bases and J lost 6; bases outside the gene matches: 8. The CDR3 runs 15 residues.

This clone was picked up a small number of times. The V gene is TRBV11-2, the J gene TRBJ2-2; 7 bases are shared with TRBD1. J was trimmed by 6 bases and V by 0 bases; bases with no gene match: 1. Looked up from germline, CDR1 is SGHAT and CDR2 is FQNNGV. The CDR3 covers 14 residues. The CDR3 DNA sequence: TGTGCCAGCAGCTTAGACACAGGGGCCGGGGAGCTGTTTTTT. Protein sequence: CASSLDTGAGELFF.

The V gene is TRBV6-5, the J gene TRBJ1-6; TRBD1 matches 11 bases. Germline lookup yields CDR1 MNHEY and CDR2 SVGAGI. The CDR3 runs 15 residues. J lost 10 bases, V lost 6 bases, and 8 bases had no gene match. The CDR3 DNA reads TGTGCCAGCAGCGGGACAGGGGGTCTGGGATCACCCCTCCACTTT. Protein: CASSGTGGLGSPLHF.

The chain employs TRBV7-9 and TRBJ2-1; a weak D match, TRBD1 (5 bases). The CDR3 contains 18 residues. The germline CDR1 and CDR2 sequences are SEHNR and FQNEAQ (reference sequence). V was pared by 1 base and J by 4 bases, with 20 bases between. The CDR3 loop reads CASSLEGQGLGLYNEQFF. The CDR3 DNA follows: TGTGCCAGCAGCTTAGAGGGTCAAGGCCTGGGGCTTTACAATGAGCAGTTCTTC.

This chain links TRBV27 with TRBJ1-5; D is perhaps TRBD1 (5 bases). Trimming took 4 bases from V and 2 from J, leaving 15 bases between them. The germline V gene has CDR1 MNHEY and CDR2 SMNVEV (reference sequence). This CDR3 is 16 amino acids long. CDR3 amino acids: CASSSSNLGGNQPQHF. The CDR3 nucleotides are TGTGCCAGCAGTTCCTCGAACTTAGGGGGCAATCAGCCCCAGCATTTT.

CDR3 region: CSVLDYGYTF. Here the CDR3 DNA reads TGCAGCGTTTTAGACTATGGCTACACCTTC. The V and J genes are TRBV29-1 and TRBJ1-2; D gene ambiguous. The ends were cut back, 5 bases at V and 3 bases at J, with 4 bases in the middle. The CDR3 has 10 amino acids. Germline lookup yields CDR1 SQVTM and CDR2 ANQGSEA. Variable domain in full (rest from reference TRBV29-1 and TRBJ1-2): SAVISQKPSRDICQRGTSLTIQCQVDSQVTMMFWYRQQPGQSLTLIATANQGSEATYESGFVIDKFPISRPNLTFSTLTVSNMSPEDSSIYLCSVLDYGYTFGSGTRLTVV.

The chain is built from TRBV19 and TRBJ1-2, with 8 nucleotides matching TRBD1. CDR1 LNHDA and CDR2 SQIVND come from the germline V gene (reference sequence). Trimming cost V 8 bases and J 4 bases; bases outside gene matches: 6. The CDR3 has 13 residues. The CDR3 region is CASVRTGTYGYTF. The CDR3, as DNA: TGTGCCAGTGTGAGGACAGGGACCTATGGCTACACCTTC.

In its sample, this clone was seen a few times. V usage is TRBV5-1 and J usage is TRBJ1-4; 8 bases are a match to TRBD1. V gave up 3 bases and J gave up 10 bases; unmatched junction bases: 8. The CDR3 is 14 residues long. CDR1 SGHRS and CDR2 YFSETQ come from the germline V gene. CDR3 coding DNA: TGCGCCAGCAGCTCCGCCGCGGGACAGGTAAAACTGTTTTTT. The encoded protein is CASSSAAGQVKLFF.

Here the CDR3 DNA reads TGTGCCAGCAGCTTGCCAGGGCGCTCCTATAATTCACCCCTCCACTTT. This translates into CASSLPGRSYNSPLHF. The chain joins TRBV5-6 to TRBJ1-6, with D tentatively TRBD1 (5 bases). The germline V gene encodes CDR1 SGHDT and CDR2 YYEEEE. Trimming removed 1 base at V and 0 bases at J, with 8 bases between. The CDR3 has 16 residues.

The chain links TRBV5-1 to TRBJ1-6; tentatively, D is TRBD1 (5 bases). The V end was cut by 0 bases, the J end by 14 bases, with 12 bases between. Germline CDR1 SGHRS, CDR2 YFSETQ. CDR3 length: 13 residues. CDR3 residues: CASSLEGLAALHF. The CDR3 nucleotides are TGCGCCAGCAGCTTGGAGGGACTAGCAGCCCTCCACTTT. The full variable domain, completed using reference TRBV5-1 and TRBJ1-6, is KAGVTQTPRYLIKTRGQQVTLSCSPISGHRSVSWYQQTPGQGLQFLFEYFSETQRNKGNFPGRFSGRQFSNSRSEMNVSTLELGDSALYLCASSLEGLAALHFGNGTRLTVT.

Only a few counts were recorded for this clone. The V gene is TRBV6-1, the J gene TRBJ1-5; weak D call: TRBD1 (6 bases). Germline CDR1 and CDR2: MNHNS and SASEGT. Trimming took 3 bases from V and 7 from J, leaving 16 bases between them. This CDR3 contains 15 residues. This CDR3 reads CASSDGQQGKQPQHF. As DNA, the CDR3 is TGTGCCAGCAGTGACGGGCAACAGGGAAAGCAGCCCCAGCATTTT.

The sample holds a few counts of this clone. The chain couples TRBV19 to TRBJ2-3; 8 nucleotides match TRBD1. The CDR3 is 15 residues long. The junction had 6 bases not matched to a gene; V was cut back by 3 bases and J by 4 bases. The germline V gene has CDR1 LNHDA and CDR2 SQIVND (reference sequence). CDR3 in amino acids: CASSIQGASSDTQYF. The CDR3 DNA reads TGTGCCAGTAGTATTCAGGGGGCGAGTTCAGATACGCAGTATTTT.

This clone occurred a few times. The rearrangement joins TRBV7-6 to TRBJ1-4; D gene unclear. Germline loops: CDR1 SGHVS, CDR2 FNYEAQ. The germline V and J ends were trimmed by 1 base and 0 bases, with 12 bases remaining between them. The CDR3 contains 17 residues. The CDR3 loop is CASSLEVRRSTNEKLFF. CDR3 DNA sequence: TGTGCCAGCAGCTTAGAAGTCCGGAGATCAACTAATGAAAAACTGTTTTTT.